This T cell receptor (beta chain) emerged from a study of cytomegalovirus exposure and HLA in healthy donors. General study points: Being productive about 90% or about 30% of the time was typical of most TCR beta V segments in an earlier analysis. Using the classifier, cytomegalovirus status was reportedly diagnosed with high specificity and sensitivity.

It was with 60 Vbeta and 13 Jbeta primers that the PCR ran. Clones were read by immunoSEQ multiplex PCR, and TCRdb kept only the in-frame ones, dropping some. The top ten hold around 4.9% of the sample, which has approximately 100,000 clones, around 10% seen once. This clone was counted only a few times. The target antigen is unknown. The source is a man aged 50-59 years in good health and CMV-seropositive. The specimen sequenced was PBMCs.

CDR3: CATRMGTASLSGANVLTF. The CDR3 nucleotides are TGTGCCACCCGAATGGGGACAGCCTCCCTATCTGGGGCCAACGTCCTGACTTTC. The chain couples TRBV21-1 to TRBJ2-6; the table names TRBD1, a call not compared with the DNA. TRBV21-1 constitutes a pseudogene. The CDR3 is 18 residues long.